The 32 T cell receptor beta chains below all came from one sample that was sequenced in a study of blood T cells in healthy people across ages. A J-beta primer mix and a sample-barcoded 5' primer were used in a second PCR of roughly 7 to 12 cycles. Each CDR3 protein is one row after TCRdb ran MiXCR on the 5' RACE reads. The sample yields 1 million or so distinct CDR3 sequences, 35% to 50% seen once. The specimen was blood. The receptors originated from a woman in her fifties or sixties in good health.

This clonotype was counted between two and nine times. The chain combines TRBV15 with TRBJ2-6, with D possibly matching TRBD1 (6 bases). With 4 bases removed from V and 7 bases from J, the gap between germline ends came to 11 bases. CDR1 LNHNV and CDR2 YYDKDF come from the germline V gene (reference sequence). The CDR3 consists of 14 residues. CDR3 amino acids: CATSTGAAANVLTF. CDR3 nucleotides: TGTGCCACCAGCACAGGGGCTGCCGCCAACGTCCTGACTTTC.

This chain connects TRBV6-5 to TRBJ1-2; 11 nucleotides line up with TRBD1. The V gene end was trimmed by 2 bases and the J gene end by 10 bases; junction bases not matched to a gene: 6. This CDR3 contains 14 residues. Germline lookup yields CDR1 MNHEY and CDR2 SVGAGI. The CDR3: CASSYRGQGVDYTF. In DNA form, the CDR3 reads TGTGCCAGCAGTTACCGGGGACAGGGGGTCGACTACACCTTC.

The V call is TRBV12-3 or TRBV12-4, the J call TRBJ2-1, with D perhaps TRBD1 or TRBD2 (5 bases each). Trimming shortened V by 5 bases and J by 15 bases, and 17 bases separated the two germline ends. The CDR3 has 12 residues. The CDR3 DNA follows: TGTGCCAGCAGTAAATCCCGGGACCGGTGGTTCTTC. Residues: CASSKSRDRWFF.

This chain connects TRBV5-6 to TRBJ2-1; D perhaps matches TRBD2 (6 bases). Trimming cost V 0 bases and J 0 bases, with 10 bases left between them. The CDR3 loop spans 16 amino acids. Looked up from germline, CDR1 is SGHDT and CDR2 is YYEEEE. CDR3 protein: CASSLAGGISYNEQFF. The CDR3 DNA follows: TGTGCCAGCAGCTTGGCGGGCGGGATCTCCTACAATGAGCAGTTCTTC. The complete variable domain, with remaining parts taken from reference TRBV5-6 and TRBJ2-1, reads DAGVTQSPTHLIKTRGQQVTLRCSPKSGHDTVSWYQQALGQGPQFIFQYYEEEERQRGNFPDRFSGHQFPNYSSELNVNALLLGDSALYLCASSLAGGISYNEQFFGPGTRLTVL.

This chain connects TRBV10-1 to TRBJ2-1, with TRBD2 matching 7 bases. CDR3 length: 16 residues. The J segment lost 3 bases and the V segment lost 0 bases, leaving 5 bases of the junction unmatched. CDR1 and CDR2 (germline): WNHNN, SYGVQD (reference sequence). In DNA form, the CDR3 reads TGCGCCAGCAGTGAGTCGGGCGGGAGAAGCTACAATGAGCAGTTCTTC. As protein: CASSESGGRSYNEQFF.

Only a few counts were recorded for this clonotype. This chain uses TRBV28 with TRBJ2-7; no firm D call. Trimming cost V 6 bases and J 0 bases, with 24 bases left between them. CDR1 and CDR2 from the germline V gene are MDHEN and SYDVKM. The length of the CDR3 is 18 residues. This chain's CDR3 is CASRTSPKLRDLSYEQYF. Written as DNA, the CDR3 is TGTGCCAGCAGGACGTCCCCCAAACTGCGTGACCTCTCCTACGAGCAGTACTTC.

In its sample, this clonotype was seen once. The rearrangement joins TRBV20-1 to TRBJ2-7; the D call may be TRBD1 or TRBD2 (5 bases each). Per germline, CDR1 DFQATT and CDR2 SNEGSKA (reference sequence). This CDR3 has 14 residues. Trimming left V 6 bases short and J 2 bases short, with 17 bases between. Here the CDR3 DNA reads TGCAGTGCAGAATCCGGGACCCGGGCCTACGAGCAGTACTTC. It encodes CSAESGTRAYEQYF.

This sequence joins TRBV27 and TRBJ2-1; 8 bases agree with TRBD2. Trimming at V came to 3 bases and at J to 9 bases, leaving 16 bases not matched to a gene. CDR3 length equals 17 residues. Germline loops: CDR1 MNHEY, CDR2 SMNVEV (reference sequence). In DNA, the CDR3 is TGTGCCAGCAGTTTGTTGACGGGCGGGAGGTTTAGTGTTGAGCAGTTCTTC. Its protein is CASSLLTGGRFSVEQFF.

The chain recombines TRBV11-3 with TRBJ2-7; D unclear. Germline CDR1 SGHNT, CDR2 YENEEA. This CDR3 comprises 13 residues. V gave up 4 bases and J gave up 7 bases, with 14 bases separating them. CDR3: CASSSIMGNEQYF. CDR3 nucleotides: TGTGCCAGCAGCTCAATCATGGGAAATGAGCAGTACTTC.

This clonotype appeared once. The CDR3 DNA follows: TGTGCCAGCAGCCAAGCCAGACTAAAGTACTTC. This encodes CASSQARLKYF. The chain is built from TRBV14 and TRBJ2-4, with D possibly TRBD2 on 5 matching bases. The V gene's germline CDR1 is SGHDN and CDR2 FVKESK. Trimming cost V 1 base and J 14 bases, with 9 bases left between them. This CDR3 spans 11 amino acids.

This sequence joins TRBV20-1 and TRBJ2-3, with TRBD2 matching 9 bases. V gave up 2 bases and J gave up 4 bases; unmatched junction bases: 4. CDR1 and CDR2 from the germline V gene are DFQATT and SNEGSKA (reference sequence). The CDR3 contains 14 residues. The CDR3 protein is CSARSSGVADTQYF. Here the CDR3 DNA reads TGCAGTGCTAGATCTAGCGGGGTAGCAGATACGCAGTATTTT.

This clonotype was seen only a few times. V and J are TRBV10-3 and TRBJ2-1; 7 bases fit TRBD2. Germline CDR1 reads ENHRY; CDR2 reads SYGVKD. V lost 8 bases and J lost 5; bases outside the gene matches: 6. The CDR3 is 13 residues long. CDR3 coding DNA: TGTGCCATCGCGCGGGAGCGTAACAATGAGCAGTTCTTC. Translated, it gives CAIARERNNEQFF.

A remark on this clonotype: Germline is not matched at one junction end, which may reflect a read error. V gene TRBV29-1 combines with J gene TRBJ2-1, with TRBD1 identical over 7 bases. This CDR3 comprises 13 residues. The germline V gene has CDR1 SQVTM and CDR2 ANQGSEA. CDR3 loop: CSVDPGQPNERFF. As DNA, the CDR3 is TGCAGCGTTGATCCGGGACAGCCCAATGAGCGGTTCTTC.

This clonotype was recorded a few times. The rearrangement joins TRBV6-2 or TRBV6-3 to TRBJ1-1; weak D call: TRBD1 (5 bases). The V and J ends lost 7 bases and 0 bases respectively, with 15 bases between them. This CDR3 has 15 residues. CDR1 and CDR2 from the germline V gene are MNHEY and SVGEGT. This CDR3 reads CASIKTVLMNTEAFF. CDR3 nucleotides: TGTGCCAGCATCAAGACAGTCTTAATGAACACTGAAGCTTTCTTT.

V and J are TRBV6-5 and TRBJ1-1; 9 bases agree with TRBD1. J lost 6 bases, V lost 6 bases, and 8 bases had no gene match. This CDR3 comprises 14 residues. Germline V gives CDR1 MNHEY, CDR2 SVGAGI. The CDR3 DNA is TGTGCCAGCAGACTACAGGGGGCTGACGCTGAAGCTTTCTTT. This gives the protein CASRLQGADAEAFF.

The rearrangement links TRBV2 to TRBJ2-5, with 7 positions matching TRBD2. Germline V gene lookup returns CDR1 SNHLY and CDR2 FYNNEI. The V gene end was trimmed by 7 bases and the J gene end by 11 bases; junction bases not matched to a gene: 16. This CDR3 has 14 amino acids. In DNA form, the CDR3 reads TGTGCCAGCAAGAGGGAGGGTGCCTACAATGAGCAGTACTTC. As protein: CASKREGAYNEQYF.

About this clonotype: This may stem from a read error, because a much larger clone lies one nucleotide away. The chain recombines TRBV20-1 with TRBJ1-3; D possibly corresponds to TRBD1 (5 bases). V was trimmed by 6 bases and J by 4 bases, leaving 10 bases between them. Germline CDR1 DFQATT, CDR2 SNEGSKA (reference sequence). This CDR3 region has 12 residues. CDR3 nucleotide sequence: TGCAGTGCCGTAGGGGTCGGAAACACCATATATTTT. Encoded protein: CSAVGVGNTIYF.

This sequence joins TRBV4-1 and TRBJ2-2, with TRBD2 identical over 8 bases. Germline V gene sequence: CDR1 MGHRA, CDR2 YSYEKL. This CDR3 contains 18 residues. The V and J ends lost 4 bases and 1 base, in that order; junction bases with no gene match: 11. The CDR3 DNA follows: TGCGCCAGCAGCCCCCGGCCACCGGGACTAGAGAACACCGGGGAGCTGTTTTTT. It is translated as CASSPRPPGLENTGELFF.

The CDR3 region has the DNA TGCGCCAGCCGGTGGGACACCGGGGAGCTGTTTTTT. It codes for CASRWDTGELFF. The chain has TRBV5-1 and TRBJ2-2; D is unresolved. CDR3 length: 12 residues. V lost 7 bases and J 3 bases, leaving 7 bases between the germline ends. Germline CDR1 SGHRS, CDR2 YFSETQ.

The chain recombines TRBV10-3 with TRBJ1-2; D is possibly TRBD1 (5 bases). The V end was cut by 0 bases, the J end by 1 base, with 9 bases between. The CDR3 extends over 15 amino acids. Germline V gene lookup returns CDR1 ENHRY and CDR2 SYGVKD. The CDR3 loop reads CAISESTGINYGYTF. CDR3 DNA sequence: TGTGCCATCAGTGAGTCTACAGGCATTAACTATGGCTACACCTTC.

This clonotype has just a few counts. CDR3 in amino acids: CASSPTRLAGAGEQYF. The CDR3, as DNA: TGTGCCAGCAGCCCAACGAGACTAGCGGGAGCGGGTGAGCAGTACTTC. V usage is TRBV6-2 or TRBV6-3 and J usage is TRBJ2-7; the match to TRBD2 covers 12 bases. CDR1 and CDR2 from the germline V gene are MNHEY and SVGEGT. The CDR3 is 16 amino acids. Trimming cost V 6 bases and J 7 bases; bases outside gene matches: 13.

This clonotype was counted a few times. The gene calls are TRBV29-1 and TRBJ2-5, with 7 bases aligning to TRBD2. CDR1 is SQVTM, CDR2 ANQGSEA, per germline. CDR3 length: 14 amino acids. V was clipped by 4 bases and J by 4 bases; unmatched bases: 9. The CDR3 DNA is TGCAGCGTTGTGAGTCTAGCGGCTATAGAGACCCAGTACTTC. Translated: CSVVSLAAIETQYF. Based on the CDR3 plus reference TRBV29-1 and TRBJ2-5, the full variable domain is SAVISQKPSRDICQRGTSLTIQCQVDSQVTMMFWYRQQPGQSLTLIATANQGSEATYESGFVIDKFPISRPNLTFSTLTVSNMSPEDSSIYLCSVVSLAAIETQYFGPGTRLLVL.

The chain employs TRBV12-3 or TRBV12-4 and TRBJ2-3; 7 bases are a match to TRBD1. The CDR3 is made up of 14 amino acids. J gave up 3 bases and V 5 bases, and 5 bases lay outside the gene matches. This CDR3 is CASSRGQATDTQYF. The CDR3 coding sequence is TGTGCCAGCAGTAGAGGACAGGCGACAGATACGCAGTATTTT.

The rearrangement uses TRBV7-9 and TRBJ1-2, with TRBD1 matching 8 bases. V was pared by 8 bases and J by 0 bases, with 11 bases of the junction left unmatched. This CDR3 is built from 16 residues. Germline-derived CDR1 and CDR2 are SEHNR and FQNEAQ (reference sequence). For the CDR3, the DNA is TGTGCCAGCTTCGGACAGGGCCTCCTCTCTAACTATGGCTACACCTTC. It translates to CASFGQGLLSNYGYTF.

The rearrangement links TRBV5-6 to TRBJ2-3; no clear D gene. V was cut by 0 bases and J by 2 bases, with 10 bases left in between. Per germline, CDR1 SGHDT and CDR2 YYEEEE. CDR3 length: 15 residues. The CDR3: CASSLVLVNTDTQYF. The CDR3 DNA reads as TGTGCCAGCAGCTTGGTATTGGTAAACACAGATACGCAGTATTTT.

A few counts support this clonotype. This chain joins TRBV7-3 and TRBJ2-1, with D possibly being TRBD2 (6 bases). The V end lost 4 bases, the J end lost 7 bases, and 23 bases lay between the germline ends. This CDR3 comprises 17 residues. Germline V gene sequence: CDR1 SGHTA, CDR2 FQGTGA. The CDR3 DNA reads TGTGCCAGCAGCTCTCAGTCGACCGGAGGGTTACGGAATGAGCAGTTCTTC. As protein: CASSSQSTGGLRNEQFF.

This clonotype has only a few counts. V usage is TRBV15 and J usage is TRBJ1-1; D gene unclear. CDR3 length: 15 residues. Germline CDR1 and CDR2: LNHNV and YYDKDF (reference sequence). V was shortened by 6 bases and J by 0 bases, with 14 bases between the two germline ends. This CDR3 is CATSGDVDLNTEAFF. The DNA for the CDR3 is TGTGCCACCAGTGGCGATGTGGATTTGAACACTGAAGCTTTCTTT.

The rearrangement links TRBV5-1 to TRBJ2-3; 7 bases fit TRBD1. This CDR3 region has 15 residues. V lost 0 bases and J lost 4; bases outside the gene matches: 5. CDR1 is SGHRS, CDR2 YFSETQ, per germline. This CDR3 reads CASSLEGGRPDTQYF. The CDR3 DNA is TGCGCCAGCAGCTTGGAAGGGGGCCGACCAGATACGCAGTATTTT.

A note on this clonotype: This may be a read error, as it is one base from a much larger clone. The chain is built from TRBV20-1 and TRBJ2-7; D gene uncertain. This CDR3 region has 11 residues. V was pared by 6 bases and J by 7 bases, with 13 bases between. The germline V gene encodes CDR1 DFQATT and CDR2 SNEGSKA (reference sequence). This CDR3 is CSAIGSNEQYF. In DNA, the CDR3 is TGCAGTGCCATAGGTAGCAATGAGCAGTACTTC.

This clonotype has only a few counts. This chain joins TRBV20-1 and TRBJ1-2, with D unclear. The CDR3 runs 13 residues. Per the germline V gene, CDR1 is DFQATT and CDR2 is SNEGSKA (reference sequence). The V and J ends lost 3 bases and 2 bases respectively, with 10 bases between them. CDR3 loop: CSASDAPNYGYTF. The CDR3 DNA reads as TGCAGTGCTAGTGATGCGCCGAACTATGGCTACACCTTC.

CDR3 sequence reads: CASRPRAGLVLNEQYF. The CDR3 DNA follows: TGTGCCAGCAGACCCCGAGCGGGACTGGTGTTGAACGAGCAGTACTTC. V gene TRBV6-6 combines with J gene TRBJ2-7, with 7 bases lining up with TRBD2. The CDR3 extends over 16 amino acids. Germline V gene lookup returns CDR1 MNHNY and CDR2 SVGAGI (reference sequence). The ends lost 6 bases at V and 5 bases at J; junction bases unmatched: 16.

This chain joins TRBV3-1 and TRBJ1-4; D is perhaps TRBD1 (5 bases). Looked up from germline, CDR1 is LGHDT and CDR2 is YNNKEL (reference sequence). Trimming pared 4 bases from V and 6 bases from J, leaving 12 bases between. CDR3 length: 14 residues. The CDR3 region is CASSRGWMDEKLFF. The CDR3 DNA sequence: TGTGCCAGCAGCCGGGGGTGGATGGATGAAAAACTGTTTTTT.